These 9 T cell receptor beta chains were all obtained from the same sample, sequenced in a study of shared clonotypes between healthy human individuals. Naive CD8 cells lacked CD45RO, underwent positive selection for CCR7 and left out terminally differentiated effector memory CD45RA+ cells. TCRdb's copy holds only in-frame clones and misses some; the assay was immunoSEQ multiplex PCR. Altogether roughly 590,000 clones are present, 95% to 96% being singletons, with the ten largest covering roughly 0.1%. Sample: naive CD8+ T cells sorted from blood. Receptors were obtained from a woman in her thirties in good health.

This chain connects TRBV7-9 to TRBJ1-2; a possible D gene is TRBD1 (5 bases). Germline CDR1 SEHNR, CDR2 FQNEAQ (reference sequence). V lost 5 bases and J lost 6, with 19 bases in between. There are 15 residues in the CDR3. Written as DNA, the CDR3 is TGTGCCAGCAGCCCAAGCGAGGGGCTCCCAGATGGCTACACCTTC. It encodes CASSPSEGLPDGYTF.

V gene TRBV5-5 combines with J gene TRBJ2-1, with D possibly TRBD2 on 5 matching bases. The CDR3 has 13 amino acids. Germline V gene lookup returns CDR1 SGHKS and CDR2 YYEKEE (reference sequence). The V end lost 6 bases, the J end lost 12 bases, and 19 bases lay between the germline ends. CDR3 in amino acids: CASTPASSPVQFF. The DNA of the CDR3 is TGTGCCAGCACCCCCGCTAGCTCTCCAGTGCAGTTCTTC.

In regard to this clone: A much more abundant neighbour one base away suggests this may be a read error. Other DNA sequences in this sample translate to the same CDR3. The genes are TRBV6-5 and TRBJ1-1, with no clear D. Trimming removed 6 bases from V and 1 base from J, with 9 bases in between. The germline gives CDR1 MNHEY, CDR2 SVGAGI. The CDR3 extends over 13 amino acids. CDR3 nucleotides: TGTGCCAGCAGCCTAGGTGGGAACACTGAAGCTTTCTTT. Amino acid sequence: CASSLGGNTEAFF.

The chain carries TRBV28 and TRBJ1-1, with D maybe TRBD1 (6 bases). V was clipped by 5 bases and J by 6 bases, with 16 bases between them. Germline-derived CDR1 and CDR2 are MDHEN and SYDVKM. This CDR3 is built from 14 residues. The CDR3: CASSGTGAVSEAFF. CDR3 sequence (DNA): TGTGCCAGCAGTGGTACGGGGGCTGTTTCTGAAGCTTTCTTT.

V and J are TRBV27 and TRBJ2-1; 10 bases are a match to TRBD2. V lost 7 bases, J lost 7 bases, and 10 bases stayed unmatched. Per germline, CDR1 MNHEY and CDR2 SMNVEV (reference sequence). The CDR3 is 15 residues long. CDR3 in amino acids: CASTRTSGNLNEQFF. The CDR3 DNA reads TGTGCCAGCACCCGAACTAGCGGGAATTTAAATGAGCAGTTCTTC.

The chain is built from TRBV4-1 and TRBJ2-7; 11 bases map to TRBD2. V shed 0 bases and J 2 bases; nucleotides not matched to a gene: 9. CDR3 size: 18 residues. Per germline, CDR1 MGHRA and CDR2 YSYEKL. CDR3 in DNA: TGCGCCAGCAGCCAAGAAAAGACGGGACTAGCGGAGACCTACGAGCAGTACTTC. This encodes CASSQEKTGLAETYEQYF.

For this clone: The sample has other DNA sequences that encode this CDR3 too. V usage is TRBV28 and J usage is TRBJ2-7; 7 bases are shared with TRBD1. Germline assignment: CDR1 MDHEN and CDR2 SYDVKM. The CDR3 is 13 amino acids. The junction had 2 bases not matched to a gene; V was cut back by 2 bases and J by 4 bases. The CDR3 here is CASSLGQVYEQYF. Here the CDR3 DNA reads TGTGCCAGCAGTTTAGGACAGGTGTACGAGCAGTACTTC. Looking up the rest from reference TRBV28 and TRBJ2-7 gives the full variable domain: DVKVTQSSRYLVKRTGEKVFLECVQDMDHENMFWYRQDPGLGLRLIYFSYDVKMKEKGDIPEGYSVSREKKERFSLILESASTNQTSMYLCASSLGQVYEQYFGPGTRLTVT.

V gene TRBV4-1 combines with J gene TRBJ2-5; D perhaps matches TRBD2 (5 bases). The J call may not be correct, given that the DNA end is closer to TRBJ2-7. Germline V gene sequence: CDR1 MGHRA, CDR2 YSYEKL. The CDR3 covers 14 residues. CDR3 in amino acids: CASSQDDGTYEQYF. CDR3 coding DNA: TGCGCCAGCAGCCAAGATGACGGGACCTACGAGCAGTACTTC.

The rearrangement links TRBV27 to TRBJ2-1; D gene uncertain. Trimming took off 6 bases at V and 0 bases at J, with 15 bases between the two ends. CDR3 length: 16 amino acids. Germline V gene data show CDR1 as MNHEY and CDR2 as SMNVEV (reference sequence). The CDR3 DNA reads TGTGCCAGCAGCCCCGAGATGGGAAGCTCCTACAATGAGCAGTTCTTC. Its protein product is CASSPEMGSSYNEQFF.